This T cell receptor beta chain is drawn from a study of vaccination and CD4 T cells after COVID-19. Points from the study as a whole: Spike mono-reactive status applied to 304 of 307 vaccine-specific clones in convalescent patients.

Sequencing of DNA taken from cultured CD4+ T cells relied on the Oncomine TCR Beta short-read assay. Investigators isolated genomic DNA from cultured CD4+ T cells. One entry per CDR3 protein, called by TCRdb with MiXCR from the PCR reads. This table holds some 11,000 distinct CDR3 sequences, roughly 30% found once. A note on this clonotype: Antigen specificity is unknown. One junction end does not reproduce the germline sequence, and a read error may be involved.

CDR1 and CDR2 (germline): SGHAT, FQNNGV. The length of the CDR3 is 14 residues. Treatment given: 10-day PBMC culture with coronavirus spike peptide pools or control peptides (ViraFEST assay). The material sequenced was CD4+ T cells from blood, cultured in vitro, taken after SARS-CoV-2 vaccination. The TCR was taken from a human donor who had recovered from COVID-19. The chain has TRBV11-2 and TRBJ2-7, with 8 bases aligning to TRBD2. In DNA, the CDR3 is TGTGTCAGCAGCCAACGGGGGGGTTCCTACGAGCAGTACTTC. Its translation is CVSSQRGGSYEQYF.